This T cell receptor (beta chain) is from a study of vaccination effects on CD4 cells after COVID-19. Whole-study results and caveats: Both infection-induced and vaccine-induced clones contracted markedly at late post-vaccination timepoints.

Germline CDR1 and CDR2: SEHNR and FQNEAQ (reference sequence). The CDR3 sequence is 17 residues long. Trimming removed 6 bases from V and 6 bases from J; junction bases left unmatched: 17. As regards this clone: Its antigen is as yet unknown.

Under the ViraFEST assay, PBMC were stimulated with viral peptide pools so that antigen-specific CD4+ T cells expanded. Sequencing was performed afterwards. The authors isolated CD4+ T cells after around 10 days of culture. Vaccine recipients lacked prior SARS-CoV-2 infection and had negative nucleocapsid antibodies. Here immunoSEQ multiplex PCR was the method, and the copy in TCRdb shows in-frame clones only, minus some. The data show about 20,000 clones, with 70% to 80% seen just once and 16% held by the top ten. V is TRBV7-9 and J is TRBJ2-1, with 7 bases that match TRBD2. The sequencing here drew on CD4+ T cells from PBMCs cultured with HCoV-229E spike peptides, taken before COVID-19 vaccination. The sequence came from a human donor who received a COVID-19 vaccine. CDR3 sequence: CASRTQPGGPGVNEQFF. The CDR3, as DNA: TGTGCCAGCAGAACCCAACCGGGGGGACCTGGGGTCAATGAGCAGTTCTTC.